This TCR beta chain was sequenced for a study of identical twins. Regarding the study as a whole: Conclusions came from cross-sectional statistical analysis, not from following the same donors. Models predicted too little out-of-frame TCR alpha sharing in monozygotic twins.

This clonotype was seen more than once but under ten times. The target antigen is unknown. The length of the CDR3 is 10 residues. V lost 0 bases and J lost 7, with 4 bases in between. The germline CDR1 and CDR2 sequences are SQVTM and ANQGSEA. TCRdb re-called the 5' RACE reads through MiXCR, storing one row per CDR3 protein. The sample holds more than 1.5 million distinct CDR3 sequences, about 32% seen once. This sequence joins TRBV29-1 and TRBJ2-7; no definite D call. The sample comprised cord blood. This TCR came from a newborn girl in good health. The CDR3 reads CSVEDGEQYF. The CDR3 DNA is TGCAGCGTTGAAGACGGGGAGCAGTACTTC.